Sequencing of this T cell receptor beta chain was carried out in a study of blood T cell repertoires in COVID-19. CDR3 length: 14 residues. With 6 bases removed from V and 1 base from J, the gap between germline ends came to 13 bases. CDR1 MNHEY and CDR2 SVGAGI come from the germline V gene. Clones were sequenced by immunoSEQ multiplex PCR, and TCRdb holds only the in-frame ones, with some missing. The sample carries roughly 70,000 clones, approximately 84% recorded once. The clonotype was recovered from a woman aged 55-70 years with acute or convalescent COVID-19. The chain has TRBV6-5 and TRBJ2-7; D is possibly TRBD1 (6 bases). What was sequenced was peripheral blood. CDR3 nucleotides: TGTGCCAGCAGGACGCAGGGGCCTTCCTACGAGCAGTACTTC. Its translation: CASRTQGPSYEQYF.